Reported below is one T cell receptor (beta chain). These data originate in a study of blood T cell repertoires in COVID-19. Overall study context: From T cells, B-cell-depleted T cells, or PBMCs came the material, which was cDNA or gDNA.

CDR1 is SGHNT and CDR2 is YYREEE in the germline V gene (reference sequence). The CDR3 extends over 15 amino acids. Trimming stripped 4 bases from V and 3 bases from J, with 13 bases between. The protocol was immunoSEQ multiplex PCR, while the TCRdb copy is restricted to in-frame clones and leaves out a portion. The table includes about 15,000 clones, more than 80% detected once. What was sequenced was peripheral blood. This sequence was found in a human donor in a cohort sampled during active COVID-19. The chain is built from TRBV5-4 and TRBJ1-4; D is perhaps TRBD1 (6 bases). In nucleotides, the CDR3 is TGTGCCAGCAGCCTCCAACAGGGACCTAATGAAAAACTGTTTTTT. It codes for CASSLQQGPNEKLFF.